The present entry profiles one T cell receptor (beta chain) with its context. The antigen is undetermined. The PCR ran on 60 Vbeta and 13 Jbeta primers. Sequencing used immunoSEQ multiplex PCR; TCRdb keeps in-frame clones, though not all of them. The sample lists about 150,000 clones; 80% to 85% were seen once. These data are taken from a study of cytomegalovirus exposure and HLA in healthy donors. Study-wide results and caveats: Listed as cytomegalovirus-associated were roughly 180 TCR beta chains. In vitro work confirmed that a few CMV-associated chains recognize CMV antigens. In a later analysis, a genetic analysis reported fewer productive-TCR N-insertions in an Asian-associated ancestry cluster than the cohort average.

V shed 6 bases, J shed 6 bases, and the junction held 5 bases outside the gene matches. The CDR3 spans 14 residues. In germline, CDR1 is MNHEY, CDR2 SVGAGI. The sequenced sample consisted of PBMCs. The TCR sequence derives from a boy younger than 10 in good health and CMV-seronegative. The V gene is TRBV6-5, the J gene TRBJ2-3, with 11 bases matching TRBD1. In DNA, the CDR3 is TGTGCCAGCAGCCGGACAGGGGGCGAGGATACGCAGTATTTT. Amino acids: CASSRTGGEDTQYF.